The subject of this entry is one T cell receptor beta chain. The target antigen is unknown. Some clones are missing from TCRdb's copy, which holds only in-frame ones; the method was immunoSEQ multiplex PCR. Seen here are over 45,000 clones, 60% to 80% observed once, and the top ten hold about a sixth. V lost 3 bases, J lost 1 base, and 12 bases lay in between. This CDR3 spans 15 amino acids. Germline V CDR1 and CDR2: MNHEY, SVGAGI. This entry comes from a study of T cells in localized non-small cell lung cancer. General study points: Elevated circulating T cell density in blood was associated with longer overall survival. Heterogeneity within the tumor remains possible, as just one region underwent sequencing. Adjacent lung held a median around 58 of the top 100 tumor clones. Uninvolved adjacent lung had the highest recorded T cell clonality, with tumor below it.

This sample comprised peripheral blood, obtained before any cancer treatment. The TCR was taken from a man between 40 and 70 years old with stage I squamous cell lung carcinoma. The gene calls are TRBV6-5 and TRBJ1-1; D is unresolved. The CDR3 sequence: CASSYREGWNTEAFF. CDR3 coding DNA: TGTGCCAGCAGTTATAGGGAGGGCTGGAACACTGAAGCTTTCTTT.